The 20 T cell receptor beta chains below were found in one sample sequenced in a study of T cells in localized non-small cell lung cancer. Assay used: immunoSEQ multiplex PCR; TCRdb lists only in-frame clones, some missing. The table shows over a thousand clones, with around 25% occurring only once. The sequencing here drew on lung tumor tissue, taken before any cancer treatment. Receptor source: a woman aged 40 to 75 with stage I lung adenocarcinoma.

The chain couples TRBV29-1 to TRBJ1-4; 7 bases agree with TRBD1. Trimming at V came to 7 bases and at J to 2 bases, leaving 4 bases not matched to a gene. From germline, CDR1 is SQVTM and CDR2 ANQGSEA. CDR3 length equals 13 residues. The CDR3 here is CSATQGTNEKLFF. CDR3 bases: TGCAGCGCAACACAGGGGACTAATGAAAAACTGTTTTTT.

Sample share makes this clone large (0.1 to 1%). The chain joins TRBV6-8 to TRBJ1-2, with 7 bases matching TRBD1. The J segment lost 3 bases and the V segment lost 7 bases, leaving 8 bases of the junction unmatched. The CDR3 is 14 amino acids. Germline V gives CDR1 MNHGY, CDR2 SAAAGT. The CDR3 reads CASIRGQGDYGYTF. The DNA for the CDR3 is TGTGCCAGCATCCGGGGCCAGGGGGACTATGGCTACACCTTC.

The chain has TRBV6-8 and TRBJ2-7; a weak D match, TRBD1 (5 bases). Germline CDR1 MNHGY, CDR2 SAAAGT. V lost 6 bases and J 2 bases, leaving 17 bases between the germline ends. CDR3 size: 15 residues. For the CDR3, the DNA is TGTGCCAGCAGCCCAACGGGCAGGGAACCCTACGAGCAGTACTTC. Translation: CASSPTGREPYEQYF.

The rearrangement links TRBV19 to TRBJ2-3, with TRBD2 as a possible D gene (5 bases). The germline V and J ends were trimmed by 3 bases and 3 bases, with 10 bases remaining between them. CDR1 and CDR2 from the germline V gene are LNHDA and SQIVND (reference sequence). The length of the CDR3 is 14 residues. CDR3 in DNA: TGTGCCAGTAGTATCCGGGGTCTAACAGATACGCAGTATTTT. Residues: CASSIRGLTDTQYF. The variable domain in full, completed from reference TRBV19 and TRBJ2-3, reads DGGITQSPKYLFRKEGQNVTLSCEQNLNHDAMYWYRQDPGQGLRLIYYSQIVNDFQKGDIAEGYSVSREKKESFPLTVTSAQKNPTAFYLCASSIRGLTDTQYFGPGTRLTVL.

By its share, this clone is medium-sized. V and J are TRBV11-3 and TRBJ1-5; 9 bases line up with TRBD1. Germline CDR1 SGHNT, CDR2 YENEEA. The J segment lost 7 bases and the V segment lost 5 bases, leaving 9 bases of the junction unmatched. CDR3 length: 15 residues. In DNA, the CDR3 is TGTGCCAGCAGCCATGGGACAGGGAAAGGGCAGCCCCAGCATTTT. Translating gives CASSHGTGKGQPQHF.

J is TRBJ2-1 and V is TRBV9, with 10 nucleotides matching TRBD1. Germline V lookup: CDR1 SGDLS, CDR2 YYNGEE. With 4 bases clipped from V and 8 bases from J, the junction kept 9 bases outside the gene matches. The CDR3 is made up of 15 amino acids. Here the CDR3 DNA reads TGTGCCAGCAGCTTAGGACAGGGGGTATACGATGAGCAGTTCTTC. Encoded protein: CASSLGQGVYDEQFF.

This clone was counted a few times. This chain uses TRBV7-8 with TRBJ1-1; D ambiguous. Looked up from germline, CDR1 is SGHVS and CDR2 is FQNEAQ. CDR3 length: 13 residues. Trimming removed 1 base from V and 8 bases from J, with 11 bases in between. The chain's CDR3 is CASSLDQEGEAFF. DNA of the CDR3: TGTGCCAGCAGCTTAGACCAGGAAGGCGAAGCTTTCTTT. The full variable domain, in which reference TRBV7-8 and TRBJ1-1 provide the parts outside the CDR3, is GAGVSQSPRYKVAKRGQDVALRCDPISGHVSLFWYQQALGQGPEFLTYFQNEAQLDKSGLPSDRFFAERPEGSVSTLKIQRTQQEDSAVYLCASSLDQEGEAFFGQGTRLTVV.

In this sample, this clone turned up a few times. The chain employs TRBV28 and TRBJ1-2, with TRBD1 matching over 10 bases. The length of the CDR3 is 16 residues. Germline V lookup: CDR1 MDHEN, CDR2 SYDVKM. The ends lost 6 bases at V and 7 bases at J; junction bases unmatched: 14. The CDR3, as DNA: TGTGCCAGCAGCCCGGTCCGGGACAGGGGTAACGGTGGCTACACCTTC. Translating gives CASSPVRDRGNGGYTF.

The chain couples TRBV19 to TRBJ1-5; the match to TRBD1 covers 8 bases. Trimming removed 2 bases from V and 6 bases from J; junction bases left unmatched: 3. The CDR3 is 14 residues long. Germline values: CDR1 LNHDA, CDR2 SQIVND (reference sequence). CDR3 nucleotide sequence: TGTGCCAGTAGTATACAGGGGGCTCGTCAGCCCCAGCATTTT. Protein: CASSIQGARQPQHF.

The J gene is TRBJ2-1, the V gene TRBV6-8, with D perhaps TRBD1 (6 bases). Per germline, CDR1 MNHGY and CDR2 SAAAGT. The germline V and J ends were trimmed by 6 bases and 4 bases, with 10 bases remaining between them. The CDR3 covers 13 residues. Here the CDR3 DNA reads TGTGCCAGCAGAAGGGACAATTACAATGAGCAGTTCTTC. Protein: CASRRDNYNEQFF.

The chain recombines TRBV29-1 with TRBJ1-1; D remains ambiguous. CDR1 is SQVTM, CDR2 ANQGSEA, per germline. This CDR3 has 12 amino acids. V was cut by 1 base and J by 1 base, with 4 bases left in between. The DNA of the CDR3 is TGCAGCGTTGAAGGTGCGAACACTGAAGCTTTCTTT. Its translation: CSVEGANTEAFF.

This chain joins TRBV9 and TRBJ2-3, with 12 bases fitting TRBD2. With V trimmed by 5 bases and J by 8 bases, 9 bases remained unmatched. Germline V gene lookup returns CDR1 SGDLS and CDR2 YYNGEE. The CDR3 has 15 amino acids. CDR3 sequence: CASSAGLAGFSTQYF. The CDR3 coding sequence is TGTGCCAGCAGTGCAGGACTAGCGGGGTTCAGTACGCAGTATTTT.

This clone was seen just once. V and J are TRBV30 and TRBJ2-1; D possibly corresponds to TRBD1 (6 bases). Germline V gene data show CDR1 as GTSNPN and CDR2 as SVGIG (reference sequence). The CDR3 consists of 14 residues. Trimming removed 1 base at V and 8 bases at J, with 15 bases between. CDR3 protein: CAWSAGRGMYEQFF. The CDR3 DNA reads as TGTGCCTGGAGTGCGGGCAGGGGTATGTATGAGCAGTTCTTC.

The chain joins TRBV28 to TRBJ1-1, with D uncertain. The CDR3 loop spans 17 amino acids. The V end lost 4 bases, the J end lost 0 bases, and 18 bases lay between the germline ends. Germline V gene data show CDR1 as MDHEN and CDR2 as SYDVKM. The CDR3: CASSSAYRELMNTEAFF. In DNA, the CDR3 is TGTGCCAGCAGTTCCGCTTACAGAGAGTTAATGAACACTGAAGCTTTCTTT.

The chain employs TRBV2 and TRBJ2-5; 7 bases are shared with TRBD1. Germline V gene sequence: CDR1 SNHLY, CDR2 FYNNEI. J gave up 9 bases and V 6 bases, and 16 bases lay outside the gene matches. There are 15 residues in the CDR3. CDR3 in amino acids: CASSYGQDEEGAQYF. Written as DNA, the CDR3 is TGTGCCAGCAGCTACGGACAGGACGAAGAAGGGGCCCAGTACTTC.

V gene TRBV23-1 combines with J gene TRBJ1-1; unclear D gene. TRBV23-1 is recorded as an ORF, its role being uncertain. The CDR3 extends over 13 amino acids. The V end lost 6 bases, the J end lost 2 bases, and 10 bases lay between the germline ends. The CDR3 reads CASSLAVNTEAFF. CDR3 nucleotide sequence: TGCGCCAGCAGCTTGGCAGTCAACACTGAAGCTTTCTTT.

This clone was counted a few times. V is TRBV11-3 and J is TRBJ2-2, with D possibly being TRBD2 (6 bases). Germline V gene sequence: CDR1 SGHNT, CDR2 YENEEA. V was clipped by 3 bases and J by 2 bases, with 10 bases between them. The CDR3 length is 15 residues. The CDR3 DNA reads TGTGCCAGCAGCTTGGGTGGGACTAACACCGGGGAGCTGTTTTTT. Encoded protein: CASSLGGTNTGELFF.

Relative to its sample, this clone is large. The rearrangement links TRBV6-8 to TRBJ2-5, with a weak D call TRBD2 (6 bases). The germline gives CDR1 MNHGY, CDR2 SAAAGT. The CDR3 covers 16 residues. The V end lost 7 bases, the J end lost 4 bases, and 22 bases lay between the germline ends. The CDR3, as DNA: TGTGCCAGCAATCCACGACTAGTTTTTGGTTTAGAGACCCAGTACTTC. This gives the protein CASNPRLVFGLETQYF.

By share, this clone counts as medium-sized. The rearrangement links TRBV11-3 to TRBJ2-5; 10 positions match TRBD2. The CDR3 runs 15 residues. V lost 3 bases to trimming and J lost 2 bases; unmatched junction nucleotides: 3. The germline V gene has CDR1 SGHNT and CDR2 YENEEA. The CDR3 spells CASSLELAGQETQYF. CDR3 in DNA: TGTGCCAGCAGCTTGGAACTAGCGGGGCAAGAGACCCAGTACTTC.

In its sample, this clone ranks as large. At one end the junction does not follow the germline gene, possibly because of a read error. The chain uses TRBV25-1 and TRBJ1-1, with 7 bases fitting TRBD1. This CDR3 contains 12 residues. Germline V CDR1 and CDR2: MGHDK, SYGVNS. The DNA of the CDR3 is TGTGCCAGCAGTGAATTGGTGGGGGGACAGCTCTTT. Translated, it gives CASSELVGGQLF.